This is a list of T cell receptor beta chains from one sample in a study of cytomegalovirus exposure and HLA in healthy donors. Repertoires were generated with immunoSEQ multiplex PCR, while TCRdb's copy carries only in-frame clones and drops some. The repertoire holds about 100,000 clones, 60% to 80% seen once, with 4.5% to 7% in the top ten. Sequenced input: PBMCs. The receptors were sampled from a man aged 55-75 years in good health and CMV-seropositive. Both conserved end residues are part of each CDR3. A D gene is named only where the DNA matches it firmly. Clone size is given for some rows only: seen once, a few or many times, or a class if the clone is expanded.

clone_size: -
v_call: TRBV6-1
d_call: -
j_call: TRBJ1-2
cdr3_aa: CASSDISNYGYTF
cdr3_nt: TGTGCCAGCTCGGACATCTCTAACTATGGCTACACCTTC

clone_size: many
v_call: TRBV4-3
d_call: -
j_call: TRBJ1-5
cdr3_aa: CASSQWTDSNQPQHF
cdr3_nt: TGCGCCAGCAGCCAGTGGACAGATAGCAATCAGCCCCAGCATTTT

clone_size: few
v_call: TRBV11-2
d_call: TRBD1
j_call: TRBJ1-2
cdr3_aa: CASSSQGLIGYTF
cdr3_nt: TGTGCCAGCAGCTCACAGGGGTTGATTGGCTACACCTTC

clone_size: -
v_call: TRBV7-2
d_call: TRBD1
j_call: TRBJ1-1
cdr3_aa: CASSLRSGGDRTEAFF
cdr3_nt: TGTGCCAGCAGCTTACGTTCAGGGGGAGATAGGACTGAAGCTTTCTTT

clone_size: -
v_call: TRBV19
d_call: -
j_call: TRBJ1-2
cdr3_aa: CASSIKGYYGYTF
cdr3_nt: TGTGCCAGTAGTATTAAGGGGTACTATGGCTACACCTTC

clone_size: -
v_call: TRBV25-1
d_call: TRBD2
j_call: TRBJ2-7
cdr3_aa: CASGEGNEQYF
cdr3_nt: TGTGCCAGCGGGGAGGGGAACGAGCAGTACTTC

clone_size: -
v_call: TRBV2
d_call: TRBD1
j_call: TRBJ1-2
cdr3_aa: CATPGGTVSANYGYTF
cdr3_nt: TGTGCCACCCCGGGGGGGACAGTCTCAGCTAACTATGGCTACACCTTC

clone_size: -
v_call: TRBV5-1
d_call: -
j_call: TRBJ2-3
cdr3_aa: CASSLPGLDTQYF
cdr3_nt: TGCGCCAGCAGCTTGCCGGGTCTAGATACGCAGTATTTT

clone_size: few
v_call: TRBV29-1
d_call: -
j_call: TRBJ2-3
cdr3_aa: CSVDRQSFGDTQYF
cdr3_nt: TGCAGCGTTGATAGACAGTCCTTCGGGGATACGCAGTATTTT

clone_size: few
v_call: TRBV7-2
d_call: TRBD1
j_call: TRBJ1-2
cdr3_aa: CASSQQGGNYGYTF
cdr3_nt: TGTGCCAGCAGCCAGCAGGGGGGTAACTATGGCTACACCTTC

clone_size: -
v_call: TRBV25-1
d_call: -
j_call: TRBJ2-3
cdr3_aa: CASRGLGLSTDTQYF
cdr3_nt: TGTGCCAGCAGGGGGCTGGGACTCAGCACAGATACGCAGTATTTT

clone_size: few
v_call: TRBV19
d_call: -
j_call: TRBJ1-5
cdr3_aa: CASRIQGGNQPQHF
cdr3_nt: TGTGCCAGCCGCATACAGGGAGGCAATCAGCCCCAGCATTTT

clone_size: -
v_call: TRBV7-9
d_call: -
j_call: TRBJ2-6
cdr3_aa: CASSSFGAGANVLTF
cdr3_nt: TGTGCCAGCAGCTCCTTCGGGGCTGGGGCCAACGTCCTGACTTTC

clone_size: -
v_call: TRBV29-1
d_call: -
j_call: TRBJ2-5
cdr3_aa: CSATGLWTQYF
cdr3_nt: TGCAGTGCCACAGGGCTTTGGACCCAGTACTTC

clone_size: -
v_call: TRBV10-2
d_call: -
j_call: TRBJ2-7
cdr3_aa: CASSVQFPYEQYF
cdr3_nt: TGCGCCAGCAGTGTACAGTTTCCCTACGAGCAGTACTTC

clone_size: few
v_call: TRBV5-8
d_call: TRBD2
j_call: TRBJ2-1
cdr3_aa: CASSLAGASYNEQFF
cdr3_nt: TGTGCCAGCAGCCTAGCGGGGGCTTCCTACAATGAGCAGTTCTTC

clone_size: -
v_call: TRBV6-6
d_call: TRBD1
j_call: TRBJ1-3
cdr3_aa: CASSYLGQGGDTIYF
cdr3_nt: TGTGCCAGCAGTTACCTGGGACAGGGAGGAGACACCATATATTTT

clone_size: -
v_call: TRBV20-1
d_call: -
j_call: TRBJ1-1
cdr3_aa: CSATQYAEAFF
cdr3_nt: TGCAGTGCTACGCAGTACGCTGAAGCTTTCTTT

clone_size: -
v_call: TRBV4-2
d_call: TRBD2
j_call: TRBJ2-1
cdr3_aa: CASGSGTTNNEQFF
cdr3_nt: TGTGCCAGCGGGTCCGGGACTACCAACAATGAGCAGTTCTTC

clone_size: -
v_call: TRBV11-2
d_call: -
j_call: TRBJ2-4
cdr3_aa: CASSPPTQGKNIQYF
cdr3_nt: TGTGCCAGCAGCCCGCCGACGCAGGGCAAAAACATTCAGTACTTC

clone_size: once
v_call: TRBV7-9
d_call: TRBD1
j_call: TRBJ1-4
cdr3_aa: CASSSTGTGHEKLFF
cdr3_nt: TGTGCCAGCAGCTCGACCGGGACAGGGCATGAAAAACTGTTTTTT

clone_size: few
v_call: TRBV5-6
d_call: -
j_call: TRBJ1-6
cdr3_aa: CASSVFYNSPLHF
cdr3_nt: TGTGCCAGCAGCGTCTTCTATAATTCACCCCTCCACTTT

clone_size: -
v_call: TRBV7-7
d_call: TRBD1
j_call: TRBJ2-5
cdr3_aa: CASSPGYTDRGETQYF
cdr3_nt: TGTGCCAGCAGCCCAGGCTATACTGACAGGGGGGAGACCCAGTACTTC

clone_size: -
v_call: TRBV7-8
d_call: -
j_call: TRBJ2-7
cdr3_aa: CASTRGAPYEQYF
cdr3_nt: TGTGCCAGCACCCGGGGGGCTCCCTACGAGCAGTACTTC

clone_size: -
v_call: TRBV6-5
d_call: TRBD2
j_call: TRBJ2-7
cdr3_aa: CASSIERGDAYEQYF
cdr3_nt: TGTGCCAGCAGTATCGAGCGGGGGGATGCTTACGAGCAGTACTTC

clone_size: -
v_call: TRBV6-5
d_call: -
j_call: TRBJ1-5
cdr3_aa: CASSGGHSNQPQHF
cdr3_nt: TGTGCCAGCAGTGGCGGCCATAGCAATCAGCCCCAGCATTTT

clone_size: -
v_call: TRBV27
d_call: TRBD2
j_call: TRBJ2-3
cdr3_aa: CASSRGGGKDTQYF
cdr3_nt: TGTGCCAGCTCTCGAGGCGGGGGTAAAGATACGCAGTATTTT

clone_size: -
v_call: TRBV29-1
d_call: TRBD1
j_call: TRBJ2-5
cdr3_aa: CSVWGWDRGSRRETQYF
cdr3_nt: TGCAGCGTTTGGGGGTGGGACAGGGGCAGTAGAAGGGAGACCCAGTACTTC

clone_size: -
v_call: TRBV5-1
d_call: -
j_call: TRBJ2-7
cdr3_aa: CASSPPLTNPYEQYF
cdr3_nt: TGCGCCAGCAGCCCCCCCTTGACAAACCCCTACGAGCAGTACTTC

clone_size: -
v_call: TRBV4-2
d_call: -
j_call: TRBJ2-7
cdr3_aa: CASSPGGVPSYEQYF
cdr3_nt: TGTGCCAGCAGCCCGGGGGGCGTACCCTCCTACGAGCAGTACTTC

clone_size: -
v_call: TRBV5-1
d_call: -
j_call: TRBJ2-3
cdr3_aa: CASSFEADTQYF
cdr3_nt: TGCGCCAGCAGCTTTGAGGCAGATACGCAGTATTTT

clone_size: -
v_call: TRBV6-5
d_call: -
j_call: TRBJ1-1
cdr3_aa: CASSYSGGGSTEAFF
cdr3_nt: TGTGCCAGCAGTTACTCGGGGGGCGGGAGCACTGAAGCTTTCTTT

clone_size: -
v_call: TRBV9
d_call: TRBD1
j_call: TRBJ1-2
cdr3_aa: CASSEGQGFYYGYTF
cdr3_nt: TGTGCCAGCAGCGAGGGACAGGGATTTTACTATGGCTACACCTTC

clone_size: -
v_call: TRBV6-5
d_call: TRBD1
j_call: TRBJ1-2
cdr3_aa: CASRGTGGSYGYTF
cdr3_nt: TGTGCCAGCAGGGGGACAGGGGGCAGCTATGGCTACACCTTC

clone_size: -
v_call: TRBV7-2
d_call: TRBD1
j_call: TRBJ2-7
cdr3_aa: CASSLRQGQVSHEQYF
cdr3_nt: TGTGCCAGCAGCTTAAGACAGGGACAGGTTTCCCACGAGCAGTACTTC